The rows below give T cell receptor beta chains drawn from one sample of a study of T-cell memory formation after mild COVID-19. MiXCR, run by TCRdb on the 5' RACE reads, gives a single entry per CDR3 protein. This repertoire shows 470,000 or so distinct CDR3 sequences, 20% to 25% found once; its top ten account for 12%. Sequencing was performed on PBMCs or a T cell subset sorted from them (not recorded which). The receptors originated from an adult woman who had mild COVID-19 (a few samples of this study predate the infection). Cell type and time point are not known. CDR3s include the opening cysteine and the closing phenylalanine or tryptophan. D genes are given only for firm matches. Clone sizes are given selectively: once, few, many, or a class where the clone is expanded.

NA,TRBJ2-1,15,TRBD2,TRBV7-2,TGTGCCAGCAGCTTAGTGATAGCGGGAGCCGATGAGCAGTTCTTC,CASSLVIAGADEQFF
many,TRBJ2-1,14,NA,TRBV5-1,TGCGCCAGCAGCTTCCACCCTTTGGACAATGAGCAGTTCTTC,CASSFHPLDNEQFF
NA,TRBJ2-7,14,NA,TRBV7-9,TGTGCCAGCAGGGCCGGGACGGTGGATATCAAGCAGTACTTC,CASRAGTVDIKQYF
many,TRBJ2-7,15,TRBD2,TRBV20-1,TGCAGTGCCCAAAAGGGGAGAGCGGGAGGTTACGAGCAGTACTTC,CSAQKGRAGGYEQYF
few,TRBJ1-4,14,TRBD1,TRBV20-1,TGCAGTGCTGAGGCCGGGACAGGGACAGAAAAACTGTTTTTT,CSAEAGTGTEKLFF
few,TRBJ2-7,13,TRBD1,TRBV11-2,TGTGCCAGCAGCTTTGACAGGGGGGACGAGCAGTACTTC,CASSFDRGDEQYF
few,TRBJ2-1,13,TRBD2,TRBV5-6,TGTGCCAGCAGCTTGGCCGTGTCAGCGGGATTGTTCTTC,CASSLAVSAGLFF
few,TRBJ1-2,15,TRBD1,TRBV30,TGTGCCTGGAGGGGGACAGGAACTATCGGCTATGGCTACACCTTC,CAWRGTGTIGYGYTF
NA,TRBJ2-7,13,NA,TRBV18,TGTGCCAGCTCACCGGGGTTCGCCTACGAGCAGTACTTC,CASSPGFAYEQYF
NA,TRBJ1-5,14,NA,TRBV3-1,TGTGCCAGCAGCCAAGGGAATAGCAATCAGCCCCAGCATTTT,CASSQGNSNQPQHF
NA,TRBJ1-5,13,NA,TRBV15,TGTGCCACTCAATGGGGCCGCAATCAGCCCCAGCATTTT,CATQWGRNQPQHF
few,TRBJ2-1,16,NA,TRBV24-1,TGTGCCACCAGTGATTTCCGCGGGGTTTCCTACAATGAGCAGTTCTTC,CATSDFRGVSYNEQFF
NA,TRBJ2-6,15,NA,TRBV7-2,TGTGCCAGCAGCTCCCATGAGGCTGGGGCCAACGTCCTGACTTTC,CASSSHEAGANVLTF
few,TRBJ2-2,16,NA,TRBV5-1,TGCGCCAACCAGACCGAAGATCGGTGGCCCACCGGGGAGCTGTTTTTT,CANQTEDRWPTGELFF
few,TRBJ1-2,15,TRBD1,TRBV4-1,TGCGCCAGCAGCCAAGCCCCCAGGGGGGTGGGTGGCTACACCTTC,CASSQAPRGVGGYTF
NA,TRBJ2-3,16,TRBD2,TRBV29-1,TGCAGCGTTGACGGACTAGCGGGCCGCTCCACAGATACGCAGTATTTT,CSVDGLAGRSTDTQYF
few,TRBJ2-1,14,NA,TRBV19,TGTGCCAGTAGTATACAGGGTAGGGACAATGAGCAGTTCTTC,CASSIQGRDNEQFF
many,TRBJ2-1,18,TRBD2,TRBV4-3,TGCGCCAGCAGCCAAGATAGGCAGACTAGCGGTTCTTACTATGAGCAGTTCTTC,CASSQDRQTSGSYYEQFF
NA,TRBJ2-7,15,NA,TRBV5-1,TGCGCCAGCAGCTTGCTTCAGGGACCCCTCTACGAGCAGTACTTC,CASSLLQGPLYEQYF
many,TRBJ2-7,14,NA,TRBV12-3/TRBV12-4,TGTGCCAGCAGTTTAGCGGGCGGGGACTACGAGCAGTACTTC,CASSLAGGDYEQYF
NA,TRBJ2-7,15,TRBD1,TRBV29-1,TGCAGCGGCGGGACAGGGGGCTCCTTATCCTACGAGCAGTACTTC,CSGGTGGSLSYEQYF
NA,TRBJ2-3,15,NA,TRBV13,TGTGCCAGCAGCCCAAGAGGGGGGGTTCGAGATACGCAGTATTTT,CASSPRGGVRDTQYF
few,TRBJ2-7,15,TRBD1,TRBV20-1,TGCAGTGCTAGTAACGCTCTGACAGGGGAATACGAGCAGTACTTC,CSASNALTGEYEQYF
few,TRBJ2-5,12,NA,TRBV7-9,TGTGCCAGCAGCCACAGGGCAGAGACCCAGTACTTC,CASSHRAETQYF
NA,TRBJ2-4,15,TRBD1,TRBV6-5,TGTGCCAGCAGTTACTCACAGGGGGCTCAGGACATTCAGTACTTC,CASSYSQGAQDIQYF
few,TRBJ2-7,21,NA,TRBV7-9,TGTGCCAGCAGCTTAAAGCTTAGTCTTAACCCTTCCGGTACAGTTCCCTACGAGCAGTACTTC,CASSLKLSLNPSGTVPYEQYF
NA,TRBJ1-2,13,TRBD1,TRBV4-3,TGCGCCAGCAGCCAAGAGACAGGGGGTGGCTACACCTTC,CASSQETGGGYTF
NA,TRBJ2-1,13,TRBD2,TRBV30,TGTGCCTGGAGTGAGGGACTAGCGGGAGGTGACTTCTTC,CAWSEGLAGGDFF
few,TRBJ2-2,15,NA,TRBV7-2,TGTGCCAGCAGCTCATCTCGGGGGGCTGCCGGGGAGCTGTTTTTT,CASSSSRGAAGELFF
NA,TRBJ1-5,16,NA,TRBV5-5,TGTGCCAGCAGCTCGATTTCAGGGTTGGGCAATCAGCCCCAGCATTTT,CASSSISGLGNQPQHF
NA,TRBJ2-1,17,TRBD2,TRBV7-7,TGTGCTAGCAGCTTAGGGCAGACTAGCGGGAGCTACAATGAGCAGTTCTTC,CASSLGQTSGSYNEQFF
few,TRBJ1-1,19,NA,TRBV4-1,TGCGCCAGCAGCCAAGCCCTCCCTAGGGGCCTCGTAGTGAACACTGAAGCTTTCTTT,CASSQALPRGLVVNTEAFF
NA,TRBJ2-7,15,NA,TRBV12-3/TRBV12-4,TGTGCCAGCAGTTTGGGAGGGGGACTATACTACGAGCAGTACTTC,CASSLGGGLYYEQYF
NA,TRBJ2-7,16,NA,TRBV3-1,TGTGCCAGCAGCCAAGATCAGGTTGGACGAGCCTACGAGCAGTACTTC,CASSQDQVGRAYEQYF
NA,TRBJ2-3,16,NA,TRBV5-1,TGCGCCAGCAGCGCCGCGACAGGAGTGAGAACAGATACGCAGTATTTT,CASSAATGVRTDTQYF
NA,TRBJ1-6,16,TRBD1,TRBV6-6,TGTGCCAGCAGTTACTCCGCGACAGGGCACAATTCACCCCTCCACTTT,CASSYSATGHNSPLHF
NA,TRBJ2-2,19,TRBD2,TRBV4-3,TGCGCCAGCAGCCGGGGGACTAGCCTGTCGGAGGTAAACACCGGGGAGCTGTTTTTT,CASSRGTSLSEVNTGELFF
NA,TRBJ2-7,16,TRBD1,TRBV3-1,TGTGCCAGCAGCCAGCAGCTGGGGGACAGAGCCTACGAGCAGTACTTC,CASSQQLGDRAYEQYF
few,TRBJ2-1,16,TRBD2,TRBV29-1,TGCAGCGTTGAAGCGCCGGGACTAGCGTCGTACAATGAGCAGTTCTTC,CSVEAPGLASYNEQFF
once,TRBJ2-5,14,NA,TRBV29-1,TGCAGCGTTGCCGTCGGGACAAGACAAGAGACCCAGTACTTC,CSVAVGTRQETQYF
few,TRBJ1-2,15,NA,TRBV19,TGTGCCAGTAGTCCAATAGGGACACCCTACTATGGCTACACCTTC,CASSPIGTPYYGYTF
NA,TRBJ2-1,13,NA,TRBV12-3/TRBV12-4,TGTGCCAGCAGTTTATTACTAAGTAATGAGCAGTTCTTC,CASSLLLSNEQFF
few,TRBJ2-1,18,TRBD2,TRBV7-2,TGTGCCAGCAGCTTATCCCCGCCGACTAGCGGGAGGTACAATGAGCAGTTCTTC,CASSLSPPTSGRYNEQFF
NA,TRBJ2-7,15,NA,TRBV29-1,TGCAGCGTTGAGCGTCGCTCGGCGGAAGGCTACGAGCAGTACTTC,CSVERRSAEGYEQYF
NA,TRBJ2-3,14,NA,TRBV5-1,TGCGCCAGCAGCCGGACGGGGCCGTCGGATACGCAGTATTTT,CASSRTGPSDTQYF
NA,TRBJ1-2,14,TRBD1,TRBV5-6,TGTGCCAGCAGCTTGGGACAGGGGAATCGTGGCTACACCTTC,CASSLGQGNRGYTF
NA,TRBJ2-1,18,TRBD2,TRBV7-2,TGTGCCAGCAGCTCCAGGGGACTAGCGGTTAGCTCCTACAATGAGCAGTTCTTC,CASSSRGLAVSSYNEQFF
NA,TRBJ2-7,15,TRBD2,TRBV6-6,TGTGCCAGCAACTCACTAGCGGGTGGGCCCTACGAGCAGTACTTC,CASNSLAGGPYEQYF
few,TRBJ2-5,13,NA,TRBV10-3,TGTGCCATCAGCGAGGGAGGAGAAATCACACCGTACTTC,CAISEGGEITPYF
few,TRBJ1-5,14,TRBD1,TRBV7-9,TGTGCCAGCAGCTCGGACAGGGATTATCAGCCCCAGCATTTT,CASSSDRDYQPQHF